The 30 T cell receptor beta chains given below trace back to one sample, sequenced in a study of T cells in tuberculosis (dated by TCRdb to between 2017 and 2018). Library method: the immunoSEQ multiplex PCR assay. TCRdb took this table from immuneACCESS and kept in-frame rearrangements with V and J called. Such tables lack part of the clones; where checked against another copy, unresolved V genes explain under half of the gap, and the rest is unexplained. Present in this sample are 35,000 to 55,000 clones, 90% to 95% of which were seen just once. Of the sample, 6.5% to 9.5% is held by the ten largest clones. The sequenced sample consisted of PBMCs. These receptors all stem from a donor between 10 and 35 years old with latent tuberculosis or without tuberculosis infection.

V and J are TRBV7-7 and TRBJ2-2; maybe TRBD1 (6 bases). There are 17 residues in the CDR3. With 0 bases removed from V and 1 base from J, the gap between germline ends came to 12 bases. The germline V gene has CDR1 SSHAT and CDR2 FNYEAQ (reference sequence). This CDR3 reads CASSLARDMENTGELFF. Here the CDR3 DNA reads TGTGCCAGCAGCTTAGCGAGGGACATGGAGAACACCGGGGAGCTGTTTTTT.

The chain couples TRBV23-1 to TRBJ1-1; D is unresolved. TRBV23-1 is an open reading frame whose function is uncertain. V lost 8 bases, J lost 0 bases, and 13 bases lay in between. This CDR3 region has 14 residues. CDR3 nucleotide sequence: TGCGCCAGCTTTGTTGCGCCGATGAACACTGAAGCTTTCTTT. This encodes CASFVAPMNTEAFF.

J is TRBJ2-7 and V is TRBV4-1, with D possibly being TRBD1 (5 bases). Trimming removed 4 bases from V and 4 bases from J, with 20 bases in between. There are 16 residues in the CDR3. CDR1 and CDR2 from the germline V gene are MGHRA and YSYEKL. The CDR3 bases are TGCGCCAGCAGCCCCATCCTTCGAGACAGTTATTACGAGCAGTACTTC. Its translation is CASSPILRDSYYEQYF.

The chain couples TRBV5-6 to TRBJ2-3, with 8 bases aligning to TRBD2. Trimming at V came to 3 bases and at J to 2 bases, leaving 14 bases not matched to a gene. This CDR3 is 18 amino acids long. The germline CDR1 and CDR2 sequences are SGHDT and YYEEEE. The CDR3 nucleotides read TGTGCCAGCAGCTCCCTTGTGCCGGCGGGAGGCACCACAGATACGCAGTATTTT. Translation gives CASSSLVPAGGTTDTQYF.

The rearrangement links TRBV5-4 to TRBJ2-1; D remains unclear. Germline values: CDR1 SGHNT, CDR2 YYREEE (reference sequence). The CDR3 sequence is 11 residues long. V lost 0 bases and J 9 bases, leaving 4 bases between the germline ends. The chain's CDR3 is CASSLGAEQFF. DNA of the CDR3: TGTGCCAGCAGCTTGGGAGCTGAGCAGTTCTTC.

The chain carries TRBV5-1 and TRBJ2-1; D is uncertain. V was shortened by 0 bases and J by 9 bases, with 10 bases between the two germline ends. Germline CDR1 is SGHRS and CDR2 is YFSETQ. The CDR3 sequence is 13 residues long. As DNA, the CDR3 is TGCGCCAGCAGCTTGGGAGCGCCGGGTGAGCAGTTCTTC. Its translation is CASSLGAPGEQFF.

The rearrangement links TRBV30 to TRBJ2-7; the match to TRBD1 covers 9 bases. This CDR3 is 17 amino acids long. The junction had 19 bases not matched to a gene; V was cut back by 1 base and J by 9 bases. The germline gives CDR1 GTSNPN, CDR2 SVGIG (reference sequence). The CDR3 DNA reads TGTGCCTGGAGTGAGAGACAGGGGGTTTTGCAGGTTTGGCGGCAGTACTTC. Encoded protein: CAWSERQGVLQVWRQYF.

The genes are TRBV7-2 and TRBJ2-1; TRBD1 is a possible D gene (7 bases). The ends were cut back, 5 bases at V and 8 bases at J, with 16 bases in the middle. Germline V gene lookup returns CDR1 SGHTA and CDR2 FQGNSA. CDR3 size: 14 residues. CDR3 nucleotide sequence: TGTGCCAGCAGCCGAGAACAGGGGAGGCATGAGCAGTTCTTC. Protein: CASSREQGRHEQFF.

DNA of the CDR3: TGTGCCAGCAGCCACCTAGCGGGAAGCTACAATGAGCAGTTCTTC. Translated: CASSHLAGSYNEQFF. The chain uses TRBV4-2 and TRBJ2-1; 9 bases are shared with TRBD2. CDR1 LGHNA and CDR2 YNFKEQ come from the germline V gene. J lost 3 bases, V lost 3 bases, and 3 bases had no gene match. The CDR3 consists of 15 residues.

This rearrangement joins TRBV29-1 to TRBJ1-2, with 8 bases aligning to TRBD1. Germline V gives CDR1 SQVTM, CDR2 ANQGSEA. This CDR3 region has 13 residues. The ends lost 4 bases at V and 5 bases at J; junction bases unmatched: 6. CDR3 amino acids: CSVGGTGTYGYTF. Written as DNA, the CDR3 is TGCAGCGTTGGTGGGACAGGCACTTATGGCTACACCTTC.

The CDR3 nucleotides are TGTGCCAGCAGCTTGGGAGGGCGGGGCACCGGGGAGCTGTTTTTT. Protein: CASSLGGRGTGELFF. The rearrangement uses TRBV7-8 and TRBJ2-2, with 7 bases lining up with TRBD2. Germline CDR1 and CDR2: SGHVS and FQNEAQ. This CDR3 region has 15 residues. The V gene end was trimmed by 3 bases and the J gene end by 4 bases; junction bases not matched to a gene: 5.

This rearrangement joins TRBV18 to TRBJ1-4; D is possibly TRBD1 (6 bases). Germline CDR1 KGHSH, CDR2 LQKENI. The V and J ends lost 6 bases and 8 bases respectively, with 16 bases between them. The CDR3 length is 14 residues. Here the CDR3 DNA reads TGTGCCAGCTCGGCAGGGGTGGAAGGAGAAAAACTGTTTTTT. The encoded protein is CASSAGVEGEKLFF.

This clone has more than one count but fewer than ten. J is TRBJ2-5 and V is TRBV4-1; D is possibly TRBD1 (5 bases). The CDR3 has 17 amino acids. Trimming removed 0 bases from V and 5 bases from J, with 19 bases in between. Germline-derived CDR1 and CDR2 are MGHRA and YSYEKL. The CDR3: CASSQDKTETYVETQYF. DNA for the CDR3: TGCGCCAGCAGCCAAGATAAGACAGAGACCTATGTGGAGACCCAGTACTTC.

This clone came up once. The chain employs TRBV6-5 and TRBJ2-7; TRBD1 matches at 9 bases. The CDR3 runs to 15 residues. The germline V gene encodes CDR1 MNHEY and CDR2 SVGAGI. Trimming at V came to 6 bases and at J to 4 bases, leaving 10 bases not matched to a gene. The CDR3 is CASSSTGTGFYEQYF. Written as DNA, the CDR3 is TGTGCCAGCAGCTCTACCGGGACAGGGTTTTACGAGCAGTACTTC.

The chain links TRBV7-9 to TRBJ1-4; D gene unclear. Trimming removed 5 bases from V and 0 bases from J, with 10 bases in between. Germline lookup yields CDR1 SEHNR and CDR2 FQNEAQ (reference sequence). This CDR3 region has 15 residues. The CDR3 region has the DNA TGTGCCAGCAGCCCCATCACGGCAACTAATGAAAAACTGTTTTTT. Translating gives CASSPITATNEKLFF.

V is TRBV5-1 and J is TRBJ1-2; TRBD1 agrees at 9 bases. Germline lookup yields CDR1 SGHRS and CDR2 YFSETQ. V trimming: 4 bases; J trimming: 8 bases; junction bases outside the gene matches: 12. This CDR3 spans 15 amino acids. As DNA, the CDR3 is TGCGCCAGCAGCCAACTCCCCGGGACAGGGATGGGCTACACCTTC. Translation gives CASSQLPGTGMGYTF.

The rearrangement links TRBV14 to TRBJ2-2; weak D call: TRBD1 (5 bases). Trimming removed 4 bases from V and 1 base from J, with 7 bases in between. There are 14 residues in the CDR3. The V gene's germline CDR1 is SGHDN and CDR2 FVKESK. The DNA for the CDR3 is TGTGCCAGCAGCCGACAGAAGAACACCGGGGAGCTGTTTTTT. As protein: CASSRQKNTGELFF.

The CDR3 DNA follows: TGTGCCACCCGGACTAGCGGGGGTTTGATCAATGAGCAGTTCTTC. Translated, it gives CATRTSGGLINEQFF. The chain recombines TRBV27 with TRBJ2-1; TRBD2 matches 13 bases. This CDR3 region has 15 residues. The V gene end was trimmed by 10 bases and the J gene end by 6 bases; junction bases not matched to a gene: 9. The V gene's germline CDR1 is MNHEY and CDR2 SMNVEV (reference sequence).

The chain carries TRBV28 and TRBJ1-3, with no clear D. The CDR3 sequence is 16 residues long. The germline CDR1 and CDR2 sequences are MDHEN and SYDVKM. V was trimmed by 3 bases and J by 0 bases, leaving 12 bases between them. Here the CDR3 DNA reads TGTGCCAGCAGTTTCATCGACTCACCCTCTGGAAACACCATATATTTT. Translating it yields CASSFIDSPSGNTIYF.

The CDR3 DNA follows: TGTGCCAGCAGCCCCAACAGGGGGCTCACTGAAGCTTTCTTT. This gives the protein CASSPNRGLTEAFF. This chain joins TRBV9 and TRBJ1-1, with 9 bases identical to TRBD1. Germline V gene sequence: CDR1 SGDLS, CDR2 YYNGEE. V gave up 4 bases and J gave up 4 bases; unmatched junction bases: 5. The CDR3 runs to 14 residues. Looking up the rest from reference TRBV9 and TRBJ1-1 gives the full variable domain: DSGVTQTPKHLITATGQRVTLRCSPRSGDLSVYWYQQSLDQGLQFLIQYYNGEERAKGNILERFSAQQFPDLHSELNLSSLELGDSALYFCASSPNRGLTEAFFGQGTRLTVV.

The rearrangement uses TRBV2 and TRBJ2-2; 13 bases line up with TRBD2. Germline V lookup: CDR1 SNHLY, CDR2 FYNNEI. This CDR3 contains 16 residues. Unmatched junction bases numbered 5, after V lost 6 bases and J lost 4 bases. CDR3 sequence (DNA): TGTGCCAGCAGACTAGCGGGGGGGCAAGGCACCGGGGAGCTGTTTTTT. Its translation: CASRLAGGQGTGELFF.

The chain recombines TRBV27 with TRBJ2-7, with TRBD1 matching 9 bases. CDR3 length: 13 amino acids. The germline V gene encodes CDR1 MNHEY and CDR2 SMNVEV (reference sequence). V trimming: 6 bases; J trimming: 4 bases; junction bases outside the gene matches: 4. Written as DNA, the CDR3 is TGTGCCAGCAGAGTGACAGGGGGTTACGAGCAGTACTTC. This gives the protein CASRVTGGYEQYF.

V is TRBV7-9 and J is TRBJ2-7; TRBD1 agrees at 9 bases. This CDR3 has 14 amino acids. V was pared by 4 bases and J by 0 bases, with 1 base of the junction left unmatched. The germline V gene encodes CDR1 SEHNR and CDR2 FQNEAQ (reference sequence). This CDR3 reads CASSSTGGSYEQYF. In DNA, the CDR3 is TGTGCCAGCAGCTCGACAGGGGGCTCCTACGAGCAGTACTTC.

V is TRBV7-8 and J is TRBJ2-7; D gene unclear. The CDR3 covers 14 residues. V was clipped by 0 bases and J by 3 bases, with 9 bases between them. Looked up from germline, CDR1 is SGHVS and CDR2 is FQNEAQ. The CDR3 coding sequence is TGTGCCAGCAGCTTAGCGGCCAGACTCTACGAGCAGTACTTC. This sequence encodes CASSLAARLYEQYF.

This chain links TRBV9 with TRBJ1-1; TRBD1 matches at 9 bases. Unmatched junction bases numbered 6, after V lost 2 bases and J lost 7 bases. The CDR3 loop spans 14 amino acids. Germline CDR1 SGDLS, CDR2 YYNGEE. The CDR3: CASSVGQGNFEAFF. CDR3 coding DNA: TGTGCCAGCAGCGTTGGACAGGGGAATTTTGAAGCTTTCTTT.

This clone was picked up one time. At the DNA level, this CDR3 is encoded by other sequences in the same sample as well. The V and J genes are TRBV29-1 and TRBJ1-1; no definite D call. The V end was cut by 6 bases, the J end by 0 bases, with 11 bases between. The CDR3 consists of 13 residues. The germline V gene has CDR1 SQVTM and CDR2 ANQGSEA. As DNA, the CDR3 is TGCAGCGTCGGAGGCCTTATGAACACTGAAGCTTTCTTT. Residues: CSVGGLMNTEAFF.

The chain couples TRBV15 to TRBJ1-1; TRBD1 agrees at 8 bases. The germline gives CDR1 LNHNV, CDR2 YYDKDF (reference sequence). Trimming cost V 5 bases and J 3 bases; bases outside gene matches: 8. The CDR3 runs to 15 residues. The CDR3 DNA sequence: TGTGCCACCAGCCAAACGGACAGGGACTACACTGAAGCTTTCTTT. Translating it yields CATSQTDRDYTEAFF. The full variable domain, rest sourced from reference TRBV15 and TRBJ1-1, is DAMVIQNPRYQVTQFGKPVTLSCSQTLNHNVMYWYQQKSSQAPKLLFHYYDKDFNNEADTPDNFQSRRPNTSFCFLDIRSPGLGDTAMYLCATSQTDRDYTEAFFGQGTRLTVV.

The chain links TRBV11-2 to TRBJ1-1; TRBD1 aligns across 7 bases. Germline CDR1 and CDR2: SGHAT and FQNNGV. The CDR3 spans 15 residues. The V gene end was trimmed by 6 bases and the J gene end by 5 bases; junction bases not matched to a gene: 12. CDR3 sequence: CASRPVGGPGTEAFF. In DNA form, the CDR3 reads TGTGCCAGCAGGCCTGTAGGGGGCCCTGGAACTGAAGCTTTCTTT. Looking up the rest from reference TRBV11-2 and TRBJ1-1 gives the full variable domain: EAGVAQSPRYKIIEKRQSVAFWCNPISGHATLYWYQQILGQGPKLLIQFQNNGVVDDSQLPKDRFSAERLKGVDSTLKIQPAKLEDSAVYLCASRPVGGPGTEAFFGQGTRLTVV.

V and J are TRBV29-1 and TRBJ1-1, with D possibly matching TRBD1 (5 bases). This CDR3 is built from 12 residues. With 7 bases removed from V and 5 bases from J, the gap between germline ends came to 14 bases. CDR1 and CDR2 (germline): SQVTM, ANQGSEA. The CDR3 DNA sequence: TGCAGCGCCGACACCCAGGGAACTGAAGCTTTCTTT. Its translation: CSADTQGTEAFF.

This clone has more than one count but fewer than ten. The chain employs TRBV27 and TRBJ2-7; weak D call: TRBD2 (6 bases). This CDR3 is 14 amino acids long. The germline V gene encodes CDR1 MNHEY and CDR2 SMNVEV (reference sequence). Trimming pared 3 bases from V and 5 bases from J, leaving 14 bases between. CDR3 in DNA: TGTGCCAGCAGTTTCGGCGGAGGGGCCCACGAGCAGTACTTC. As protein: CASSFGGGAHEQYF.